This entry lists 23 T cell receptor beta chains sequenced from one sample in a study of cytomegalovirus exposure and HLA in healthy donors. Sequenced by immunoSEQ multiplex PCR; TCRdb stores in-frame clones only, minus some. The profile shows approximately 150,000 clones, more than 75% of them singletons. The sample consisted of PBMCs. The receptors shown here come from a man between 18 and 35 years old in good health and CMV-seropositive.

The J gene is TRBJ1-5, the V gene TRBV19; 7 positions match TRBD1. The CDR3 length is 15 residues. V lost 5 bases to trimming and J lost 3 bases; unmatched junction nucleotides: 7. CDR1 is LNHDA, CDR2 SQIVND, per germline (reference sequence). The CDR3 protein is CASSRDRVDNQPQHF. The CDR3, as DNA: TGTGCCAGTAGTCGCGACAGGGTCGACAATCAGCCCCAGCATTTT. Together with reference TRBV19 and TRBJ1-5, the CDR3 gives the full variable domain: DGGITQSPKYLFRKEGQNVTLSCEQNLNHDAMYWYRQDPGQGLRLIYYSQIVNDFQKGDIAEGYSVSREKKESFPLTVTSAQKNPTAFYLCASSRDRVDNQPQHFGDGTRLSIL.

V is TRBV5-6 and J is TRBJ1-2; no firm D call. The germline CDR1 and CDR2 sequences are SGHDT and YYEEEE. V shed 6 bases and J shed 4 bases, with 7 bases lying between them. CDR3 length: 11 amino acids. Written as DNA, the CDR3 is TGTGCCAGCAATGCAGGCTATGGCTACACCTTC. Encoded protein: CASNAGYGYTF.

This clone was detected ten times or more. In the same sample, other DNA sequences code for this CDR3. The chain has TRBV27 and TRBJ2-2, with D hard to call. The V end was cut by 0 bases, the J end by 4 bases, with 3 bases between. CDR3 length: 13 residues. Germline V gene lookup returns CDR1 MNHEY and CDR2 SMNVEV (reference sequence). CDR3 nucleotide sequence: TGTGCCAGCAGTTTATCGCGCACCGGGGAGCTGTTTTTT. Translated, it gives CASSLSRTGELFF.

The J gene is TRBJ2-3, the V gene TRBV25-1; 7 bases map to TRBD2. Trimming at V came to 6 bases and at J to 4 bases, leaving 7 bases not matched to a gene. Germline values: CDR1 MGHDK, CDR2 SYGVNS. The CDR3 is made up of 14 amino acids. The CDR3 DNA follows: TGTGCCAGCAGCAGAGCGGGGACTTCAGATACGCAGTATTTT. This codes for CASSRAGTSDTQYF. The full variable domain, in which reference TRBV25-1 and TRBJ2-3 provide the parts outside the CDR3, is EADIYQTPRYLVIGTGKKITLECSQTMGHDKMYWYQQDPGMELHLIHYSYGVNSTEKGDLSSESTVSRIRTEHFPLTLESARPSHTSQYLCASSRAGTSDTQYFGPGTRLTVL.

This sequence joins TRBV18 and TRBJ2-7, with 8 positions matching TRBD1. With 1 base clipped from V and 6 bases from J, the junction kept 8 bases outside the gene matches. CDR3 length: 15 amino acids. Germline CDR1 is KGHSH and CDR2 is LQKENI. The CDR3 sequence: CASSPQNRGTGEQYF. DNA of the CDR3: TGTGCCAGCTCACCACAGAACAGGGGGACAGGCGAGCAGTACTTC.

The chain recombines TRBV11-2 with TRBJ2-7; possible D gene TRBD1, 5 bases. Germline V gene lookup returns CDR1 SGHAT and CDR2 FQNNGV. This CDR3 is 16 amino acids long. V gave up 5 bases and J gave up 3 bases, with 20 bases separating them. CDR3: CASSDTWGPGNYEQYF. The CDR3 DNA reads TGTGCCAGCAGCGACACTTGGGGCCCGGGTAACTACGAGCAGTACTTC.

This chain connects TRBV28 to TRBJ2-7; D is possibly TRBD1 (5 bases). From germline, CDR1 is MDHEN and CDR2 SYDVKM. Between the trimmed V and J ends, which lost 7 bases and 1 base, there was a span of 11 bases. CDR3 length: 13 residues. The CDR3 spells CASNPGQSYEQYF. In DNA form, the CDR3 reads TGTGCCAGCAACCCAGGGCAATCCTACGAGCAGTACTTC.

The chain employs TRBV21-1 and TRBJ1-2; TRBD1, the D gene given by the table, was not confirmed from the DNA. TRBV21-1 is listed as a pseudogene. This CDR3 is 18 amino acids long. The CDR3 nucleotides are TGTGCCAGCAGCAGGTTTGAGTTGCCGGGACAGGGTAACTATGGCTACACCTTC. It translates to CASSRFELPGQGNYGYTF.

V gene TRBV5-1 combines with J gene TRBJ2-5; D perhaps matches TRBD1 (5 bases). Germline V CDR1 and CDR2: SGHRS, YFSETQ. V was trimmed by 4 bases and J by 4 bases, leaving 14 bases between them. This CDR3 spans 14 amino acids. This CDR3 is CASSDQGVGETQYF. CDR3 in DNA: TGCGCCAGCAGCGACCAAGGGGTGGGAGAGACCCAGTACTTC.

This chain links TRBV9 with TRBJ2-6, with 9 bases fitting TRBD2. Unmatched junction bases numbered 13, after V lost 2 bases and J lost 1 base. The CDR3 has 20 amino acids. Germline-derived CDR1 and CDR2 are SGDLS and YYNGEE. In nucleotides, the CDR3 is TGTGCCAGCAGCGTGTCTAGCGGGGATCAAATTAATTCTGGGGCCAACGTCCTGACTTTC. Amino acids: CASSVSSGDQINSGANVLTF.

The chain combines TRBV6-5 with TRBJ2-7; perhaps TRBD2 as D (6 bases). Per germline, CDR1 MNHEY and CDR2 SVGAGI. This CDR3 comprises 12 residues. The V gene lost 6 bases and the J gene lost 6 bases, with 12 bases spanning the gap. The CDR3 loop is CASSRAGREQYF. The DNA for the CDR3 is TGTGCCAGCAGCCGTGCGGGGCGCGAGCAGTACTTC.

The chain employs TRBV11-2 and TRBJ1-1, with D unresolved. Germline V gene sequence: CDR1 SGHAT, CDR2 FQNNGV. V lost 3 bases, J lost 8 bases, and 16 bases lay in between. The CDR3 sequence is 14 residues long. The CDR3 sequence: CASSFALPGSEAFF. CDR3 nucleotides: TGTGCCAGCAGCTTCGCCCTACCCGGGAGCGAAGCTTTCTTT. The full variable domain, its missing parts supplied by reference TRBV11-2 and TRBJ1-1, is EAGVAQSPRYKIIEKRQSVAFWCNPISGHATLYWYQQILGQGPKLLIQFQNNGVVDDSQLPKDRFSAERLKGVDSTLKIQPAKLEDSAVYLCASSFALPGSEAFFGQGTRLTVV.

The gene calls are TRBV5-1 and TRBJ2-2, with a possible D match to TRBD1 (6 bases). Germline-derived CDR1 and CDR2 are SGHRS and YFSETQ. The CDR3 length is 14 residues. V lost 4 bases and J lost 6, with 13 bases in between. The CDR3 region has the DNA TGCGCCAGCAGCCTTGGACAGAGGGCCGGGGAGCTGTTTTTT. Translated: CASSLGQRAGELFF.

This sequence joins TRBV6-5 and TRBJ2-2, with 7 positions matching TRBD1. This CDR3 is 14 amino acids long. The ends lost 5 bases at V and 5 bases at J; junction bases unmatched: 5. Per the germline V gene, CDR1 is MNHEY and CDR2 is SVGAGI. The CDR3 DNA reads TGTGCCAGCAGTGAGGGACAGTTGACCGGGGAGCTGTTTTTT. Translating gives CASSEGQLTGELFF.

V usage is TRBV11-2 and J usage is TRBJ2-3; a possible D gene is TRBD2 (7 bases). Germline CDR1 is SGHAT and CDR2 is FQNNGV. The V and J ends lost 5 bases and 2 bases respectively, with 23 bases between them. CDR3 length equals 18 residues. CDR3 region: CASSLRGAGRRPTDTQYF. In nucleotides, the CDR3 is TGTGCCAGCAGCCTCCGGGGGGCAGGTCGCCGTCCCACAGATACGCAGTATTTT. The whole variable domain, filled in from reference TRBV11-2 and TRBJ2-3, reads EAGVAQSPRYKIIEKRQSVAFWCNPISGHATLYWYQQILGQGPKLLIQFQNNGVVDDSQLPKDRFSAERLKGVDSTLKIQPAKLEDSAVYLCASSLRGAGRRPTDTQYFGPGTRLTVL.

This clone was observed a single time. The chain is built from TRBV10-3 and TRBJ2-7, with TRBD2 matching over 13 bases. The CDR3 covers 16 residues. V dropped 6 bases and J dropped 1; count of bases not matched to a gene: 6. Germline values: CDR1 ENHRY, CDR2 SYGVKD. The CDR3 region has the DNA TGTGCCATCAGGATTGAGACTAGCGGGAGGTCCTACGAGCAGTACTTC. It specifies CAIRIETSGRSYEQYF.

The CDR3: CASSSLGGQVGSYEQYF. The DNA for the CDR3 is TGTGCCAGCAGTTCCTTGGGGGGACAGGTCGGCTCCTACGAGCAGTACTTC. V is TRBV27 and J is TRBJ2-7, with 8 bases fitting TRBD1. In germline, CDR1 is MNHEY, CDR2 SMNVEV (reference sequence). The CDR3 has 17 residues. With V trimmed by 4 bases and J by 0 bases, 11 bases remained unmatched.

The V call is TRBV27, the J call TRBJ1-5, with TRBD1 matching over 7 bases. CDR1 and CDR2 (germline): MNHEY, SMNVEV (reference sequence). J was trimmed by 7 bases and V by 8 bases; bases with no gene match: 11. This CDR3 region has 14 residues. The CDR3 DNA sequence: TGTGCCAGCGGTAGAGGGGGCGCAGGGCAGCCCCAGCATTTT. Protein product: CASGRGGAGQPQHF.

The chain recombines TRBV4-1 with TRBJ2-5; unclear D gene. The CDR3 loop spans 14 amino acids. CDR1 is MGHRA and CDR2 is YSYEKL in the germline V gene. V was clipped by 2 bases and J by 1 base, with 8 bases between them. The CDR3 nucleotides are TGCGCCAGCAGCCAAATTCCGGGCCAAGAGACCCAGTACTTC. Amino acid sequence: CASSQIPGQETQYF.

CDR3 nucleotides: TGTGCCAGCAGTGAAAGAGTCTCTGGGGCCAACGTCCTGACTTTC. Translating gives CASSERVSGANVLTF. This chain joins TRBV6-1 and TRBJ2-6; D is undetermined. Trimming removed 2 bases at V and 0 bases at J, with 5 bases between. CDR1 is MNHNS and CDR2 is SASEGT in the germline V gene. The CDR3 runs to 15 residues.

V gene TRBV7-6 combines with J gene TRBJ2-2; TRBD1 matches at 7 bases. Germline V gene sequence: CDR1 SGHVS, CDR2 FNYEAQ. The CDR3 runs 14 residues. After removal of 5 bases from V and 6 bases from J, the junction contained 6 bases not matched to a gene. The CDR3 reads CASSPRTGAGELFF. CDR3 nucleotide sequence: TGTGCCAGCAGCCCGAGAACAGGGGCCGGGGAGCTGTTTTTT. The full variable domain, with the rest looked up from reference TRBV7-6 and TRBJ2-2, is GAGVSQSPRYKVTKRGQDVALRCDPISGHVSLYWYRQALGQGPEFLTYFNYEAQQDKSGLPNDRFSAERPEGSISTLTIQRTEQRDSAMYRCASSPRTGAGELFFGEGSRLTVL.

The V call is TRBV5-4, the J call TRBJ1-1; TRBD1 agrees at 8 bases. V lost 4 bases to trimming and J lost 10 bases; unmatched junction nucleotides: 15. CDR3 length equals 15 residues. Germline values: CDR1 SGHNT, CDR2 YYREEE (reference sequence). The CDR3 spells CASSLGQGIFLGAFF. CDR3 nucleotide sequence: TGTGCCAGCAGCCTTGGACAGGGAATCTTTCTGGGAGCTTTCTTT.

This clone appeared once. The chain joins TRBV29-1 to TRBJ1-2; D is unclear. Germline values: CDR1 SQVTM, CDR2 ANQGSEA. There are 15 residues in the CDR3. V dropped 4 bases and J dropped 8 bases, with 23 bases sitting between them. The CDR3 loop reads CSVGHGLPLGEGYTF. CDR3 sequence (DNA): TGCAGCGTTGGGCATGGACTCCCGCTTGGCGAGGGCTACACCTTC.